This TCR beta chain is from a study of post-analysis software for immune sequencing data. Study background: Disease trajectories encompassed relapsing-remitting, secondary progressive and progressive-relapsing multiple sclerosis. Overall study findings and caveats: The study found TRBV5-6, TRBV5-1 and TRBV20-1 among about five TRBV segments more frequent in patients than controls. Under F measure analysis, samples from one preparation batch co-clustered strongly. Significantly lower normalized Chao1 diversity was found in patients with multiple sclerosis relative to controls.

This clonotype appeared a few times. Its antigen is currently unknown. Tagging with unique molecular identifiers was a feature of the TCR beta cDNA libraries. TCRdb re-analysed the PCR reads in MiXCR, keeping a single row per CDR3 protein. Here the sample spans under 650,000 distinct CDR3 sequences, 44% being singletons. Germline-derived CDR1 and CDR2 are DFQATT and SNEGSKA (reference sequence). V was cut by 6 bases and J by 13 bases, with 23 bases left in between. CDR3 length: 13 residues. The V call is TRBV20-1, the J call TRBJ2-3; TRBD2 might be the D (6 bases). Sequenced sample: blood. The clonotype was recovered from a girl under 18 with multiple sclerosis. CDR3 in amino acids: CSAPLATSVREYF. The DNA for the CDR3 is TGCAGTGCCCCGCTAGCGACCTCTGTTAGGGAGTATTTT.